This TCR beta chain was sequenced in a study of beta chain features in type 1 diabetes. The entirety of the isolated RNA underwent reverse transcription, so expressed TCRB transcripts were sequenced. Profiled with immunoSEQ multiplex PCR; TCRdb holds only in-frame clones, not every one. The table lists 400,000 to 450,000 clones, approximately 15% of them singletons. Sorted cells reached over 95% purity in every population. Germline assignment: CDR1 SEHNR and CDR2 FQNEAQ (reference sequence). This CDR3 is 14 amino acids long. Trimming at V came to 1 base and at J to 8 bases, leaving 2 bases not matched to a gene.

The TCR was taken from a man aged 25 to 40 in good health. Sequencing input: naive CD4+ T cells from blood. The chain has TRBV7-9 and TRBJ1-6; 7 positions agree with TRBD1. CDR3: CASSLGRGDSPLHF. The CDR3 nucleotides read TGTGCCAGCAGCTTAGGCAGGGGGGATTCACCCCTCCACTTT.